This T cell receptor beta chain was obtained from a study of Graves' ophthalmopathy and Graves' hyperthyroidism. Study-wide points: A model built from 13 signatures distinguished ophthalmopathy from stable hyperthyroidism with about 86% sensitivity and about 81% specificity.

The study amplified TCR beta CDR3 regions using RNA transcripts. RT-PCR was first run with HTBI primers, then multiplex PCR in a second round. TCRdb redid the calling of the multiplex PCR reads with MiXCR, one entry per CDR3 protein. The sample includes approximately 1.2 million distinct CDR3 sequences, 35% to 45% seen only once; the top ten take approximately 12%. Enrollment excluded any patients with other autoimmune diseases, uncontrolled infections, pregnancy or lactation. Ten or more counts support this clonotype. Its antigen is still unknown. CDR1 is SGHRS, CDR2 YFSETQ, per germline. There are 12 residues in the CDR3. V shed 0 bases and J shed 8 bases, with 8 bases lying between them.

The sequenced material came from peripheral blood or thyroid tissue (not recorded which). The TCR sequence derives from an adult man with Graves' hyperthyroidism. The gene calls are TRBV5-1 and TRBJ1-2, with D tentatively TRBD1 (5 bases). The CDR3 DNA sequence: TGCGCCAGCAGCTTGGAAGGGGACGGCTACACCTTC. Translating it yields CASSLEGDGYTF.